This entry is about one T cell receptor (beta chain). It lacks a known antigen. Per-base qualities were not stored, and no clone one base away is much larger. This entry comes from a study of blood T cells in healthy people across ages (dated by TCRdb to about 2015). Broadly, across the study: In model experiments, template switching captured roughly one uniquely barcoded TCR beta cDNA molecule for every two T cells. The study analyzed two additional independent replicas of 1 million unique cDNA reads from the same blood draw for two donors, one aged 18 to 30 and one aged 80 or older. The donors were split into four age groups: young (average about 15 years), middle-aged (around 37), aged (approximately 60) and long-lived (approximately 80). To track age-related changes in TCR beta repertoire diversity, the study relied on deep sequencing normalized with unique cDNA molecular identifiers.

The method was 5' RACE. Sequencer: Illumina HiSeq 2500. A second PCR of roughly 6 to 12 cycles was performed with a sample-barcoded 5' primer and a J-beta primer mix. A template-switch 5' adaptor carrying 12 random nucleotides introduced a unique molecular identifier onto each TCR beta cDNA molecule. Each sample yielded at least 2.5 million CDR3-containing paired-end reads. First-strand cDNA was synthesized from all RNA with the Mint cDNA synthesis kit, primed by a TRBC-specific oligonucleotide. All cDNA was treated with uracil-DNA glycosylase and then went through a first 18-cycle PCR with the universal primers M1SS and BC2_uni_R. The paper's processing steps were these. For normalization, 1 million high-quality reads were randomly selected from each sample, with every read carrying a distinct molecular identifier. Instead of being binned into consensus sequences, reads with shared molecular identifiers were discarded. MiTCR, set to a Q25 quality threshold and the strictest error-elimination algorithm, was used for CDR3 identification, clonotype clustering and error correction. A nonparametric unseen species model using Euler transformation provided a lower-bound estimate of total TCR beta diversity. TCRdb reprocessed the public reads (quality trimming at Q25 with fastp, clone calling with MiXCR) and kept in-frame beta chains. CDR3 protein sequences are deduplicated, and each keeps its most common genes and DNA. V and J calls and clone size were set by TCRdb, not the authors. The sample yields 600,000 to 850,000 distinct CDR3 sequences; approximately 25% were counted once. Under 9.5% of the sample belongs to the ten largest clones.

The 39 donors, aged roughly 6 to 95 years, were systemically healthy Caucasian individuals from Russia. Ten milliliters of peripheral blood were drawn from each donor into EDTA-treated Vacutainer tubes. Ficoll-Paque density-gradient centrifugation was used to isolate PBMCs, with at least 7 million obtained per sample. Trizol reagent was used to extract total RNA from the PBMCs, yielding at least 5.5 micrograms per sample. For every donor, flow cytometry on a PBMC aliquot measured the percentage of naive CD45RAhigh/CD27high T cells. What the study reported, not specific to this receptor: Because profiling used bulk unsorted PBMCs, naive and antigen-experienced compartments could not be compared conclusively. Observed TCR beta diversity per million T cells fell roughly linearly with age, and a significant reduction was already apparent by age around 44. Estimates of total diversity based on one million sequenced T cells were considered lower bounds and underestimates. The percentage of naive T cells measured by flow cytometry correlated strongly with observed TCR beta diversity. Because the CMV infection status of the donors was unknown, age-related changes in expanded clonotypes may potentially have been confounded. Compared with the aged group, the long-lived group had more naive CD4+ T cells, fewer expanded clones and increased TCR diversity, a pattern suggesting age selection.

Trimming removed 2 bases from V and 2 bases from J, leaving 18 bases between the germline ends. The CDR3, from cysteine to phenylalanine, totals 16 residues. Left in the record is the CDR3 DNA by itself, 48 bases read in frame from the first base. According to the germline V gene, CDR1 reads SQVTM and CDR2 reads ANQGSEA. These sequences were also reported in another study, on T cells of mothers and their children. Per the second study: The donors were nine systemically healthy Caucasian individuals, made up of three mothers and their six children. cDNA synthesis consumed the entire amount of extracted RNA, loaded at around 1.4 ug RNA in each 15 ul reaction. In the second PCR, the M1S primer introduced both the sample barcodes and 2-4 random nucleotides. More than 9 million TCR beta CDR3 reads were obtained from each mother, and about 3 million reads were obtained from each child. TCR recombination output is similarly shaped by thymic selection in related and unrelated pairs, with a minor effect exerted by inherited differences. Normalized repertoire overlap was always slightly but never significantly higher in related than unrelated mother-child pairs. With a sensitivity of about 100 clones per million clonotypes, no persistent microchimeric T cell clones were detected. To look for features that set related mother-child pairs apart from unrelated individuals, the researchers ran deep NGS to compare the TCR beta repertoires of mothers and children. Mothers averaged roughly 40 +/- 4 years of age and children averaged around 10 +/- 4 years. Libraries were sequenced on Illumina HiSeq 2000 with 100+100 nt paired-end reads after adapter ligation with NEBNext reagents. Mother and child libraries were prepared a month apart and sequenced in separate runs to prevent cross-contamination. Each donor had between roughly 450,000 and 2,300,000 distinct TCR beta clonotypes identified. Naive TCR beta clonotypes were estimated from low-frequency clonotypes matched to each donor's FACS-determined naive share, without sorting.

The chain couples TRBV29-1 to TRBJ1-1, with no D gene named confidently. The sequencing sample was made of blood. The sequence was obtained from a boy between 10 and 17 years old in good health. CDR3 loop: CSVELHKKGRNTEAFF. The DNA sequence is as follows: TGCAGCGTTGAACTTCATAAAAAGGGTCGCAACACTGAAGCTTTCTTT.